Listed here are 25 T cell receptor beta chains from one sample, sequenced in a study of shared clonotypes between healthy human individuals. Sequencing used immunoSEQ multiplex PCR; TCRdb keeps in-frame clones, though not all of them. The table records about 1,500,000 clones, more than 95% of them present only once. Source material: naive CD4+ T cells sorted from blood. The subset is: CD45RA+ positively selected. The source of these receptors is a man aged 30 to 45 in good health.

J is TRBJ2-3 and V is TRBV11-3; D is unresolved. Germline V gene lookup returns CDR1 SGHNT and CDR2 YENEEA. Trimming removed 0 bases from V and 3 bases from J, with 7 bases in between. The CDR3 loop spans 14 amino acids. Written as DNA, the CDR3 is TGTGCCAGCAGCTTAGATCCAGGAACAGATACGCAGTATTTT. Amino acid sequence: CASSLDPGTDTQYF.

V gene TRBV9 combines with J gene TRBJ2-2; D unclear. Trimming left V 4 bases short and J 9 bases short, with 16 bases between. Germline loops: CDR1 SGDLS, CDR2 YYNGEE. The CDR3 has 14 amino acids. The CDR3, as DNA: TGTGCCAGCAGCAATGAGCCTCAGCCGCGGGAGCTGTTTTTT. It is translated as CASSNEPQPRELFF.

The chain carries TRBV7-2 and TRBJ1-2; unclear D gene. The CDR3 spans 14 residues. V lost 1 base to trimming and J lost 7 bases, with 13 bases between them. Germline V lookup: CDR1 SGHTA, CDR2 FQGNSA. CDR3 coding DNA: TGTGCCAGCAGCTTAGGTGTGGATTTTGGTGGCTACACCTTC. This encodes CASSLGVDFGGYTF.

CDR3 region: CASSLAHQDYGYTF. CDR3 sequence (DNA): TGCGCCAGCAGCTTGGCCCATCAGGACTATGGCTACACCTTC. The chain carries TRBV5-1 and TRBJ1-2, with D unclear. V was pared by 0 bases and J by 3 bases, with 9 bases between. Looked up from germline, CDR1 is SGHRS and CDR2 is YFSETQ. The CDR3 consists of 14 residues.

CDR3 amino acids: CSVLLAGPSSYNEQFF. DNA of the CDR3: TGCAGCGTTTTACTAGCGGGGCCCAGCTCCTACAATGAGCAGTTCTTC. The V call is TRBV29-1, the J call TRBJ2-1; 10 nucleotides match TRBD2. The V gene end was trimmed by 5 bases and the J gene end by 0 bases; junction bases not matched to a gene: 7. The CDR3 covers 16 residues. The germline CDR1 and CDR2 sequences are SQVTM and ANQGSEA.

The CDR3 is CASSVGGAGGSQTGELFF. The CDR3 DNA sequence: TGTGCCAGCAGCGTGGGAGGAGCTGGGGGGTCGCAAACCGGGGAGCTGTTTTTT. The rearrangement joins TRBV9 to TRBJ2-2; D is possibly TRBD2 (6 bases). Germline CDR1 reads SGDLS; CDR2 reads YYNGEE. The CDR3 spans 18 residues. V was trimmed by 2 bases and J by 5 bases, leaving 22 bases between them.

This chain connects TRBV18 to TRBJ1-3; the match to TRBD1 covers 7 bases. The trim removed 2 bases at V and 4 bases at J, leaving 5 bases unmatched. The length of the CDR3 is 15 residues. Germline CDR1 KGHSH, CDR2 LQKENI. DNA for the CDR3: TGTGCCAGCTCACCATACAGGGGATCCGGAAACACCATATATTTT. As protein: CASSPYRGSGNTIYF.

V is TRBV6-5 and J is TRBJ2-2, with a possible D match to TRBD2 (5 bases). CDR1 and CDR2 (germline): MNHEY, SVGAGI. CDR3 size: 15 residues. Trimming left V 4 bases short and J 2 bases short, with 11 bases between. CDR3 DNA sequence: TGTGCCAGCAGTTTGGTGGGAGCCAACACCGGGGAGCTGTTTTTT. It yields the protein CASSLVGANTGELFF.

The chain is built from TRBV10-1 and TRBJ2-7, with TRBD1 matching 8 bases. The CDR3 sequence is 15 residues long. Germline-derived CDR1 and CDR2 are WNHNN and SYGVQD (reference sequence). The V and J ends lost 2 bases and 2 bases, in that order; junction bases with no gene match: 5. The chain's CDR3 is CASSEGQGYPYEQYF. CDR3 DNA: TGCGCCAGCAGTGAGGGACAGGGTTACCCCTACGAGCAGTACTTC.

The gene calls are TRBV6-5 and TRBJ1-3, with no clear D. The length of the CDR3 is 11 residues. CDR1 is MNHEY, CDR2 SVGAGI, per germline. V dropped 6 bases and J dropped 4 bases, with 4 bases sitting between them. In DNA, the CDR3 is TGTGCCAGCAGCCGGGGAAACACCATATATTTT. It codes for CASSRGNTIYF.

The gene calls are TRBV10-3 and TRBJ2-2; D is perhaps TRBD2 (7 bases). The ends were cut back, 4 bases at V and 5 bases at J, with 14 bases in the middle. Germline V lookup: CDR1 ENHRY, CDR2 SYGVKD. The CDR3 extends over 15 amino acids. This chain's CDR3 is CAISGVGGATGELFF. In DNA form, the CDR3 reads TGTGCCATCAGTGGAGTTGGGGGGGCTACCGGGGAGCTGTTTTTT.

The chain joins TRBV19 to TRBJ1-4, with no clear D. The CDR3 covers 12 residues. V dropped 10 bases and J dropped 2 bases, with 8 bases sitting between them. Germline V gene sequence: CDR1 LNHDA, CDR2 SQIVND (reference sequence). As DNA, the CDR3 is TGTGCCACCCGACGGACTAATGAAAAACTGTTTTTT. Translated, it gives CATRRTNEKLFF.

The chain recombines TRBV7-2 with TRBJ2-5; the match to TRBD2 covers 14 bases. CDR3 length: 17 amino acids. V lost 5 bases to trimming and J lost 1 base; unmatched junction nucleotides: 6. CDR1 is SGHTA and CDR2 is FQGNSA in the germline V gene. The CDR3 is CASSRPGLAGAQETQYF. The CDR3 nucleotides read TGTGCCAGCAGCCGCCCGGGACTAGCGGGAGCCCAAGAGACCCAGTACTTC.

This clone appeared once. DNA of the CDR3: TGTGCCAGCAGACTCGGAGGCGCCTACGAGCAGTACTTC. Protein sequence: CASRLGGAYEQYF. The rearrangement joins TRBV7-8 to TRBJ2-7; D may be TRBD2 (5 bases). The germline gives CDR1 SGHVS, CDR2 FQNEAQ. Trimming removed 6 bases at V and 2 bases at J, with 11 bases between. The CDR3 extends over 13 amino acids. The variable domain in full, completed from reference TRBV7-8 and TRBJ2-7, reads GAGVSQSPRYKVAKRGQDVALRCDPISGHVSLFWYQQALGQGPEFLTYFQNEAQLDKSGLPSDRFFAERPEGSVSTLKIQRTQQEDSAVYLCASRLGGAYEQYFGPGTRLTVT.

The chain employs TRBV28 and TRBJ1-5; TRBD1 matches at 11 bases. This CDR3 is 17 amino acids long. J lost 6 bases, V lost 6 bases, and 13 bases had no gene match. The germline V gene has CDR1 MDHEN and CDR2 SYDVKM. In DNA, the CDR3 is TGTGCCAGCAGCCCTAGTCCCGGGACAGGGGGAGGTCAGCCCCAGCATTTT. Translated: CASSPSPGTGGGQPQHF.

The chain recombines TRBV5-1 with TRBJ2-2; 8 positions match TRBD1. Trimming at V came to 2 bases and at J to 0 bases, leaving 3 bases not matched to a gene. The V gene's germline CDR1 is SGHRS and CDR2 YFSETQ. The length of the CDR3 is 16 residues. This chain's CDR3 is CASSLGTGANTGELFF. The CDR3 DNA is TGCGCCAGCAGCTTAGGGACAGGAGCGAACACCGGGGAGCTGTTTTTT.

The chain links TRBV28 to TRBJ2-7, with 8 positions matching TRBD2. CDR3 length: 15 residues. Unmatched junction bases numbered 11, after V lost 4 bases and J lost 6 bases. Germline V CDR1 and CDR2: MDHEN, SYDVKM. The CDR3 coding sequence is TGTGCCAGCAGTTATCGACGAGCGGGAGTTTCCGAGCAGTACTTC. It specifies CASSYRRAGVSEQYF.

This clone was observed once. The gene calls are TRBV28 and TRBJ2-2, with no clear D. Germline V gene sequence: CDR1 MDHEN, CDR2 SYDVKM. This CDR3 is built from 12 residues. Trimming took 5 bases from V and 6 from J, leaving 7 bases between them. The CDR3 DNA follows: TGTGCCAGCAGTCCCTCGCCCGGGGAGCTGTTTTTT. Amino acids: CASSPSPGELFF.

This chain joins TRBV11-2 and TRBJ2-1; tentatively, D is TRBD2 (6 bases). The CDR3 extends over 17 amino acids. Germline V CDR1 and CDR2: SGHAT, FQNNGV. Trimming took 0 bases from V and 2 from J, leaving 14 bases between them. The CDR3 is CASSLEVESSAYNEQFF. Here the CDR3 DNA reads TGTGCCAGCAGCTTAGAAGTTGAGTCTAGCGCCTACAATGAGCAGTTCTTC.

This chain connects TRBV7-3 to TRBJ2-1; D remains ambiguous. Germline-derived CDR1 and CDR2 are SGHTA and FQGTGA. The length of the CDR3 is 10 residues. Trimming took off 5 bases at V and 9 bases at J, with 5 bases between the two ends. The CDR3 DNA is TGTGCCAGCAGCCCTGGTGAGCAGTTCTTC. Its protein product is CASSPGEQFF.

The CDR3 is CSARAGGFQETQYF. The DNA of the CDR3 is TGCAGCGCAAGAGCGGGAGGATTCCAAGAGACCCAGTACTTC. This chain joins TRBV29-1 and TRBJ2-5; 9 bases align to TRBD2. In germline, CDR1 is SQVTM, CDR2 ANQGSEA. V gave up 7 bases and J gave up 1 base; unmatched junction bases: 7. The CDR3 contains 14 residues.

As regards this clone: Other DNA sequences in this specimen translate into the identical CDR3. The chain joins TRBV6-5 to TRBJ1-4, with D possibly being TRBD1 (5 bases). Germline V gene sequence: CDR1 MNHEY, CDR2 SVGAGI. V dropped 0 bases and J dropped 4 bases, with 6 bases sitting between them. The length of the CDR3 is 14 residues. DNA of the CDR3: TGTGCCAGCAGTTACTCACAGGTTAATGAAAAACTGTTTTTT. Encoded protein: CASSYSQVNEKLFF.

V is TRBV7-9 and J is TRBJ1-2; D remains ambiguous. This CDR3 spans 15 amino acids. Between the trimmed V and J ends, which lost 4 bases and 4 bases, there was a span of 16 bases. Germline V CDR1 and CDR2: SEHNR, FQNEAQ (reference sequence). In DNA, the CDR3 is TGTGCCAGCAGCTCGGCCTCACGAACGGCCTATGGCTACACCTTC. This translates into CASSSASRTAYGYTF.

This CDR3 is CASSYSGGADTQYF. Written as DNA, the CDR3 is TGTGCCAGCAGTTACTCTGGCGGCGCAGATACGCAGTATTTT. The chain uses TRBV6-5 and TRBJ2-3, with no clear D. V was clipped by 0 bases and J by 4 bases, with 8 bases between them. There are 14 residues in the CDR3. Germline CDR1 MNHEY, CDR2 SVGAGI.

This chain uses TRBV19 with TRBJ2-7; 11 bases match TRBD2. V shed 4 bases, J shed 4 bases, and the junction held 9 bases outside the gene matches. Germline CDR1 reads LNHDA; CDR2 reads SQIVND (reference sequence). This CDR3 spans 16 amino acids. Here the CDR3 reads CASSTRSSGREYEQYF. The CDR3, as DNA: TGTGCCAGTAGTACCCGAAGTAGCGGGAGGGAGTACGAGCAGTACTTC.